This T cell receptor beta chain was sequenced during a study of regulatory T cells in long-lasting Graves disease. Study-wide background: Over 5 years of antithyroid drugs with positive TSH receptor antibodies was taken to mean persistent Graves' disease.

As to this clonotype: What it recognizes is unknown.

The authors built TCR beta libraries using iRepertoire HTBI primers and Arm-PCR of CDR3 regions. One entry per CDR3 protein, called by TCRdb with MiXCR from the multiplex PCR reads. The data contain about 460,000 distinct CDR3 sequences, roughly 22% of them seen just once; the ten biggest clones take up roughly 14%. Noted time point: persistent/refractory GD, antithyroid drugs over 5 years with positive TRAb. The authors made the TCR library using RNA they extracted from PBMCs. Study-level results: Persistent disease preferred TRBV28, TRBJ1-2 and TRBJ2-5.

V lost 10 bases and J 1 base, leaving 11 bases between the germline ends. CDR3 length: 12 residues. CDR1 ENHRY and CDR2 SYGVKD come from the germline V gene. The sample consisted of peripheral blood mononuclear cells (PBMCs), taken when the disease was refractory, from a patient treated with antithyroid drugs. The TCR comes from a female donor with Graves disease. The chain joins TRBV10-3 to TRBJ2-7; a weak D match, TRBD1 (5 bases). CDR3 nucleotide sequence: TGTGCCACTTTAGGGGCGTCCTACGAGCAGTACTTC. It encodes CATLGASYEQYF.